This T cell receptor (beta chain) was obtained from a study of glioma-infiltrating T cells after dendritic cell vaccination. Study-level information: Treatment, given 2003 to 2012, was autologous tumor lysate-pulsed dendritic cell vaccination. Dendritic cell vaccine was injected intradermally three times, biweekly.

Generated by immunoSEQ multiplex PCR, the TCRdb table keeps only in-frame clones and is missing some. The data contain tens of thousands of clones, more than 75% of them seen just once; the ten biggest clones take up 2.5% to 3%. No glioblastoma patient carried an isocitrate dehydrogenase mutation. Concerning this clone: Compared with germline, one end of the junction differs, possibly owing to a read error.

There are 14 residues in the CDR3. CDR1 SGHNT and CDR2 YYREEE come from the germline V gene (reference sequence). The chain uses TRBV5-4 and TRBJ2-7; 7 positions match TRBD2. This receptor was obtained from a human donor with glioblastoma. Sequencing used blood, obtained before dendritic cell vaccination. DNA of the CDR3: TGTGCCGGCAGTCGCGGGACTATCCCCTACGAGCAGTACTTC. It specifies CAGSRGTIPYEQYF.